Sequencing of this T cell receptor beta chain was carried out in a study of blood T cells in healthy people across ages. Per germline, CDR1 LGHNA and CDR2 YNFKEQ. Trimming removed 2 bases from V and 3 bases from J, with 12 bases in between. There are 15 residues in the CDR3. A J-beta primer mix and a sample-barcoded 5' primer were used in a second PCR of roughly 6 to 12 cycles. TCRdb passed the 5' RACE reads through MiXCR, listing each CDR3 protein once. The table records around 520,000 distinct CDR3 sequences, roughly a quarter of them present only once. The same sample was also studied in work on T cells of mothers and their children.

The chain employs TRBV4-2 and TRBJ2-3; perhaps TRBD2 as D (6 bases). The sample was blood. This TCR derives from a boy younger than 10 in good health. The CDR3 loop reads CASSQHERVTDTQYF. In DNA, the CDR3 is TGTGCCAGCAGCCAACATGAGCGGGTGACAGATACGCAGTATTTT.